A selection of T cell receptor beta chains follows, all from one sample in a study of CD8+CD57+ T cells in acquired aplastic anemia. MiXCR, run by TCRdb on the reads, gives a single entry per CDR3 protein. Among about 81,000 distinct CDR3 sequences listed, about half were seen once. The sequenced material came from sorted CD4+, CD8+, or CD8+CD57+ T cells (not recorded which) from PBMCs. Every receptor here comes from a human donor in good health, serving as a control. Each CDR3 is given with its conserved first and last residue. D genes are given only for firm matches. Clone size is given for some rows only: seen once, a few or many times, or a class if the clone is expanded.

d_gene: NA; abundance: NA; v_gene: TRBV10-3; j_gene: TRBJ2-5; CDR3nt: TGTGCCATCAGTGAGTCAGGAGAGACCCAGTACTTC; CDR3aa: CAISESGETQYF
d_gene: NA; abundance: few; v_gene: TRBV27; j_gene: TRBJ2-7; CDR3nt: TGTGCCAGCAGTTTGGGCAGGCCCCCCTACGAGCAGTACTTC; CDR3aa: CASSLGRPPYEQYF
d_gene: NA; abundance: NA; v_gene: TRBV27; j_gene: TRBJ1-1; CDR3nt: TGTGCCAGCAGTTTTGGTTGGAACACTGAAGCTTTCTTT; CDR3aa: CASSFGWNTEAFF
d_gene: NA; abundance: many; v_gene: TRBV5-5; j_gene: TRBJ1-5; CDR3nt: TGTGCCAGCAGCTTGAGGGTTTCCCAGCCCCAGCATTTT; CDR3aa: CASSLRVSQPQHF
d_gene: TRBD1; abundance: many; v_gene: TRBV27; j_gene: TRBJ1-2; CDR3nt: TGTGCCAGCAGTGCCGGGACAGGGGGTGACTATGGCTACACCTTC; CDR3aa: CASSAGTGGDYGYTF
d_gene: NA; abundance: many; v_gene: TRBV24-1; j_gene: TRBJ2-2; CDR3nt: TGTGCCACCAGTGCCTTGTTCGTCAGGGAGCAAGCGAACACCGGGGAGCTGTTTTTT; CDR3aa: CATSALFVREQANTGELFF
d_gene: NA; abundance: many; v_gene: TRBV12-3/TRBV12-4; j_gene: TRBJ1-3; CDR3nt: TGTGCCAGCAGGCTAAACCCCGGAAACACCATATATTTT; CDR3aa: CASRLNPGNTIYF
d_gene: TRBD2; abundance: NA; v_gene: TRBV24-1; j_gene: TRBJ2-7; CDR3nt: TGTGCCACCAGTGACCGGACTAGGGGATACGAGCAGTACTTC; CDR3aa: CATSDRTRGYEQYF
d_gene: NA; abundance: NA; v_gene: TRBV9; j_gene: TRBJ2-2; CDR3nt: TGTGCCAGCAGCGTAGGGGTAGGATTCGGGGAGCTGTTTTTT; CDR3aa: CASSVGVGFGELFF
d_gene: NA; abundance: many; v_gene: TRBV29-1; j_gene: TRBJ2-7; CDR3nt: TGCAGCGTTGTTTTGGGGGGCGCACGGTACGAGCAGTACTTC; CDR3aa: CSVVLGGARYEQYF
d_gene: NA; abundance: NA; v_gene: TRBV4-3; j_gene: TRBJ2-3; CDR3nt: TGCGCCAGCAGCCAAGAGCGGCTAGCGAAGGGAGATACGCAGTATTTT; CDR3aa: CASSQERLAKGDTQYF
d_gene: NA; abundance: many; v_gene: TRBV10-1; j_gene: TRBJ2-1; CDR3nt: TGCGCCAGCAGCGGAATAAAAACAGGGCTCGCTGAGCAGTTCTTC; CDR3aa: CASSGIKTGLAEQFF
d_gene: TRBD1; abundance: once; v_gene: TRBV20-1; j_gene: TRBJ2-3; CDR3nt: TGCAGTGCACCCGACAGGGAAGCCACAGATACGCAGTATTTT; CDR3aa: CSAPDREATDTQYF
d_gene: NA; abundance: many; v_gene: TRBV5-5; j_gene: TRBJ1-2; CDR3nt: TGTGCCAGCAGCTTACCCAGGCAGCCCAGTAACTATGGCTACACCTTC; CDR3aa: CASSLPRQPSNYGYTF
d_gene: NA; abundance: many; v_gene: TRBV7-9; j_gene: TRBJ1-4; CDR3nt: TGTGCCAGCAGAAAAAAGTGGGTGGAGGGGGAAAAACTGTTTTTT; CDR3aa: CASRKKWVEGEKLFF
d_gene: NA; abundance: NA; v_gene: TRBV24-1; j_gene: TRBJ1-2; CDR3nt: TGTGCCACCAGTGATCCACAGGGAGATTGGGACGGCTACACCTTC; CDR3aa: CATSDPQGDWDGYTF
d_gene: NA; abundance: many; v_gene: TRBV6-1; j_gene: TRBJ1-1; CDR3nt: TGTGCCGGAACCAGTGGGCTGGGCACTGAAGCTTTCTTT; CDR3aa: CAGTSGLGTEAFF
d_gene: TRBD2; abundance: many; v_gene: TRBV6-1; j_gene: TRBJ2-7; CDR3nt: TGTGCCAGCAGTGAGGGACTAGCGGGATACGAGCAGTACTTC; CDR3aa: CASSEGLAGYEQYF
d_gene: TRBD2; abundance: once; v_gene: TRBV7-9; j_gene: TRBJ2-3; CDR3nt: TGTGCCAGCAGTATCACGGGGGGGCTAAAAGATACGCAGTATTTT; CDR3aa: CASSITGGLKDTQYF
d_gene: TRBD1; abundance: NA; v_gene: TRBV2; j_gene: TRBJ1-5; CDR3nt: TGTGCCAGCAGCTCATTGGGGACAGGGGCTCAGCCCCAGCATTTT; CDR3aa: CASSSLGTGAQPQHF
d_gene: TRBD1; abundance: many; v_gene: TRBV2; j_gene: TRBJ2-7; CDR3nt: TGTGCCAGCGGACCCCGGGACAGGACGTACGAGCAGTACTTC; CDR3aa: CASGPRDRTYEQYF
d_gene: NA; abundance: NA; v_gene: TRBV11-2; j_gene: TRBJ2-7; CDR3nt: TGTGCCAGCTGCCTTGAGGGCTGGGGCGAGCAGTACTTC; CDR3aa: CASCLEGWGEQYF
d_gene: NA; abundance: many; v_gene: TRBV4-1; j_gene: TRBJ1-2; CDR3nt: TGCGCCAGCAGCCCGTCCGACAGCGTTAACTATGGCTACACCTTC; CDR3aa: CASSPSDSVNYGYTF
d_gene: NA; abundance: many; v_gene: TRBV19; j_gene: TRBJ1-1; CDR3nt: TGTGCCAGTAGTATATTAGATTTGAACACTGAAGCTTTCTTT; CDR3aa: CASSILDLNTEAFF
d_gene: TRBD1; abundance: NA; v_gene: TRBV15; j_gene: TRBJ2-1; CDR3nt: TGTGCCACCAGCAGCGGGACAGGGGAGGATGAGCAGTTCTTC; CDR3aa: CATSSGTGEDEQFF
d_gene: TRBD1; abundance: NA; v_gene: TRBV7-2; j_gene: TRBJ1-5; CDR3nt: TGTGCCAGCAGCGATGGGACAGGGTGGAATCAGCCCCAGCATTTT; CDR3aa: CASSDGTGWNQPQHF
d_gene: NA; abundance: NA; v_gene: TRBV29-1; j_gene: TRBJ1-1; CDR3nt: TGCAGCGTTGATCCGCAGGGGTTGGGCACTGAAGCTTTCTTT; CDR3aa: CSVDPQGLGTEAFF
d_gene: NA; abundance: NA; v_gene: TRBV10-3; j_gene: TRBJ2-3; CDR3nt: TGTGCCATCAAAAGGGTTTCTGGCACAGATACGCAGTATTTT; CDR3aa: CAIKRVSGTDTQYF
d_gene: TRBD1; abundance: once; v_gene: TRBV12-3/TRBV12-4; j_gene: TRBJ1-3; CDR3nt: TGTGCCAGCAGTGAAGGACAGGTTACTGGAAACACCATATATTTT; CDR3aa: CASSEGQVTGNTIYF
d_gene: NA; abundance: NA; v_gene: TRBV7-9; j_gene: TRBJ1-1; CDR3nt: TGTGCCAGCAGTCTTCAAGAGAACACTGAAGCTTTCTTT; CDR3aa: CASSLQENTEAFF
d_gene: NA; abundance: few; v_gene: TRBV10-1; j_gene: TRBJ1-2; CDR3nt: TGCGCCAGCACGATCGACCGGGGTAATGGCTACACCTTC; CDR3aa: CASTIDRGNGYTF
d_gene: TRBD2; abundance: few; v_gene: TRBV15; j_gene: TRBJ2-3; CDR3nt: TGTGCCACCAGCAGGTCGGGACTAGCGTTAAAGGGGGATACGCAGTATTTT; CDR3aa: CATSRSGLALKGDTQYF
d_gene: TRBD1; abundance: NA; v_gene: TRBV29-1; j_gene: TRBJ2-5; CDR3nt: TGCAGCGTTGAAGCCGACAGGGGGCGCACAGAGACCCAGTACTTC; CDR3aa: CSVEADRGRTETQYF
d_gene: NA; abundance: NA; v_gene: TRBV19; j_gene: TRBJ1-2; CDR3nt: TGTGCCAGCCAGGACGGCGGGTATGATGGCTACACCTTC; CDR3aa: CASQDGGYDGYTF
d_gene: NA; abundance: NA; v_gene: TRBV2; j_gene: TRBJ2-3; CDR3nt: TGTGCCAGCAGCGACTTGGCGGGAACAGATACGCAGTATTTT; CDR3aa: CASSDLAGTDTQYF
d_gene: NA; abundance: NA; v_gene: TRBV12-3/TRBV12-4; j_gene: TRBJ1-1; CDR3nt: TGTGCCAGCGGTCCCGCTGAGAACACTGAAGCTTTCTTT; CDR3aa: CASGPAENTEAFF
d_gene: TRBD2; abundance: few; v_gene: TRBV3-1; j_gene: TRBJ2-1; CDR3nt: TGTGCCAGCAGCCAAGATTTAACTAGCGGGTTGTCCTACAATGAGCAGTTCTTC; CDR3aa: CASSQDLTSGLSYNEQFF
d_gene: NA; abundance: NA; v_gene: TRBV19; j_gene: TRBJ2-7; CDR3nt: TGTGCCAGTTCAACAGGGCCGATGACCTACGAGCAGTACTTC; CDR3aa: CASSTGPMTYEQYF
d_gene: NA; abundance: NA; v_gene: TRBV15; j_gene: TRBJ1-6; CDR3nt: TGTGCCACCAGCAGCTCCAGGGGCCTGGGAGTTAATTCACCCCTCCACTTT; CDR3aa: CATSSSRGLGVNSPLHF
d_gene: NA; abundance: few; v_gene: TRBV29-1; j_gene: TRBJ1-2; CDR3nt: TGCAGCGTTGAACGACAGAACAACTATGGCTACACCTTC; CDR3aa: CSVERQNNYGYTF
d_gene: NA; abundance: many; v_gene: TRBV19; j_gene: TRBJ1-2; CDR3nt: TGTGCCAGTAGTATATTAGAGGGACGGGGCTACACCTTC; CDR3aa: CASSILEGRGYTF
d_gene: TRBD1; abundance: few; v_gene: TRBV25-1; j_gene: TRBJ1-2; CDR3nt: TGTGCCAGCAGCGCCCGGGGACAGGGGACCCATCATGGCTACACCTTC; CDR3aa: CASSARGQGTHHGYTF
d_gene: NA; abundance: NA; v_gene: TRBV7-8; j_gene: TRBJ2-3; CDR3nt: TGTGCCAGCAGCTCTTATGGTCTGGGAGATACGCAGTATTTT; CDR3aa: CASSSYGLGDTQYF
d_gene: TRBD1; abundance: NA; v_gene: TRBV11-3; j_gene: TRBJ1-1; CDR3nt: TGTGCCAGCAGCGCGACAGGGAAGTCGACTGAAGCTCTCTTT; CDR3aa: CASSATGKSTEALF
d_gene: TRBD1; abundance: NA; v_gene: TRBV27; j_gene: TRBJ2-1; CDR3nt: TGTGCCAGCAGTTCCAGGGGGGACAGGGAAAAGTGGACTCATGAGCAGTTCTTC; CDR3aa: CASSSRGDREKWTHEQFF
d_gene: NA; abundance: NA; v_gene: TRBV10-3; j_gene: TRBJ1-4; CDR3nt: TGTGCCATCAGTGAGGTCAGCGGGGTTAATGAAAAACTGTTTTTT; CDR3aa: CAISEVSGVNEKLFF
d_gene: TRBD1; abundance: NA; v_gene: TRBV29-1; j_gene: TRBJ2-5; CDR3nt: TGCAGCGTTGAAGATCTACAGGGGGTAGAGACCCAGTACTTC; CDR3aa: CSVEDLQGVETQYF
d_gene: TRBD1; abundance: NA; v_gene: TRBV9; j_gene: TRBJ2-1; CDR3nt: TGTGCCAGCAGCTGCGCGGGCAGGGGGAAGTCCTACAATGAGCAGTTCTTC; CDR3aa: CASSCAGRGKSYNEQFF
d_gene: NA; abundance: NA; v_gene: TRBV29-1; j_gene: TRBJ1-1; CDR3nt: TGCAGCGTTAATGCAGGGGATAACACTGAAGCTTTCTTT; CDR3aa: CSVNAGDNTEAFF
d_gene: TRBD2; abundance: many; v_gene: TRBV19; j_gene: TRBJ2-1; CDR3nt: TGTGCCAGTAGTGGACTAGCGGGGGTTTACAATGAGCAGTTCTTC; CDR3aa: CASSGLAGVYNEQFF
d_gene: NA; abundance: NA; v_gene: TRBV24-1; j_gene: TRBJ1-2; CDR3nt: TGTGCCACCAGTGACCAAGGACGGGATGGCTACACCTTC; CDR3aa: CATSDQGRDGYTF
d_gene: NA; abundance: few; v_gene: TRBV3-1; j_gene: TRBJ1-1; CDR3nt: TGTGCCAGCAGTCAGGGCCGCGGGACTGAAGCTTTCTTT; CDR3aa: CASSQGRGTEAFF
d_gene: NA; abundance: few; v_gene: TRBV9; j_gene: TRBJ2-2; CDR3nt: TGTGCCAGCAGCGGGACCCTCACCGGGGAGCTGTTTTTT; CDR3aa: CASSGTLTGELFF
d_gene: TRBD1; abundance: many; v_gene: TRBV29-1; j_gene: TRBJ2-4; CDR3nt: TGCAGCGTGGAACAGGGGGTATACGGCAAAAACATTCAGTACTTC; CDR3aa: CSVEQGVYGKNIQYF
d_gene: TRBD1; abundance: NA; v_gene: TRBV24-1; j_gene: TRBJ1-2; CDR3nt: TGTGCCACCAGTGAAAACACAGGGGGCGGCTACACCTTC; CDR3aa: CATSENTGGGYTF
d_gene: TRBD2; abundance: many; v_gene: TRBV7-6; j_gene: TRBJ2-7; CDR3nt: TGTGCCAGCAGCTTAGGCGGGGGGTACGAGCAGTACTTC; CDR3aa: CASSLGGGYEQYF
d_gene: TRBD2; abundance: NA; v_gene: TRBV2; j_gene: TRBJ2-7; CDR3nt: TGTGCCAGCCGGAGCGGGAGTCGCGACGAGCAGTACTTC; CDR3aa: CASRSGSRDEQYF